Here is one TCR beta chain with its context. Its antigen remains unknown. At sampling all donors were nominally healthy, likely with unrecorded immune exposures. The data derive from a study of cytomegalovirus exposure and HLA in healthy donors. General study points: In an earlier analysis, productive rearrangement rates for most beta V segments clustered near 87% or 30%. Across donors, presence/absence analyses took sequencing depth to be roughly uniform. Testing in vitro showed a few CMV-associated chains specific for CMV antigens.

The germline gives CDR1 SGHDT, CDR2 YYEEEE. The V gene lost 2 bases and the J gene lost 4 bases, with 3 bases spanning the gap. This CDR3 has 12 residues. Primers for the PCR totalled 60 Vbeta and 13 Jbeta. Measured with immunoSEQ multiplex PCR; TCRdb has only the in-frame clones, and not every one. The sample has some 120,000 clones; roughly two thirds are singletons. The sample taken for sequencing was PBMCs. V usage is TRBV5-6 and J usage is TRBJ1-4, with D unclear. The clonotype comes from a man aged 25 to 45 in good health and CMV-seropositive. The CDR3 spells CASSFVNEKLFF. CDR3 sequence (DNA): TGTGCCAGCAGCTTCGTTAATGAAAAACTGTTTTTT.